This T cell receptor (beta chain) was found in a study of control samples from healthy donors and cancer patients. The CDR3 covers 12 residues. The ends were cut back, 0 bases at V and 2 bases at J, with 1 base in the middle. The germline CDR1 and CDR2 sequences are LGHNA and YNFKEQ. Profiled with immunoSEQ multiplex PCR; TCRdb holds only in-frame clones, not every one. In the table there are 120,000 to 150,000 clones, 89% of which are singletons. The clonotype originates from a man aged 30 to 39 in good health. The J gene is TRBJ2-5, the V gene TRBV4-2; D remains ambiguous. Material: blood. The CDR3 region has the DNA TGTGCCAGCAGCCAAGATCAAGAGACCCAGTACTTC. This codes for CASSQDQETQYF.